This T cell receptor (beta chain) emerged from a study of blood T cell repertoires in COVID-19. The CDR3 sequence is 12 residues long. The germline V gene has CDR1 SQVTM and CDR2 ANQGSEA. Trimming cost V 4 bases and J 10 bases, with 14 bases left between them. Clones were read by immunoSEQ multiplex PCR, and TCRdb kept only the in-frame ones, dropping some. This sample has about 410,000 clones, with less than 95% found just once. This clonotype was obtained from a man aged 18 to 30 who had recovered from COVID-19. The sequenced sample consisted of PBMCs or T cells enriched from blood (not recorded which). The chain has TRBV29-1 and TRBJ2-1; D might be TRBD1 (5 bases). DNA of the CDR3: TGCAGCGTTGTTTTGGGGCAAGCCGAGCAGTTCTTC. This sequence encodes CSVVLGQAEQFF.